A single sample gave rise to the 16 T cell receptor beta chains below, sequenced in a study of human versus mouse CDR3 diversity and MHC coevolution. Clones were read by immunoSEQ multiplex PCR, and TCRdb kept only the in-frame ones, dropping some. Of 80,000 or so clones listed, roughly 93% are singletons. The sequenced material came from naive CD4+ T cells from blood. Subset specified: CD45RO-negative CD62L-positive naive CD4 T cells. The receptor set was obtained from a person aged 25-75 years in good health.

The gene calls are TRBV28 and TRBJ1-5; D is ambiguous. Germline CDR1 is MDHEN and CDR2 is SYDVKM. V was pared by 6 bases and J by 4 bases, with 13 bases between. This CDR3 spans 14 amino acids. CDR3 loop: CASRLGSLNQPQHF. CDR3 DNA sequence: TGTGCCAGCAGACTAGGGAGCCTTAATCAGCCCCAGCATTTT.

The V gene is TRBV5-1, the J gene TRBJ2-5; 8 nucleotides agree with TRBD2. Trimming took 2 bases from V and 1 from J; bases not matched to a gene: 4. CDR1 is SGHRS, CDR2 YFSETQ, per germline. This CDR3 region has 15 residues. The CDR3 region is CASSFQLAAQETQYF. The CDR3 DNA follows: TGCGCCAGCAGCTTTCAACTAGCGGCCCAAGAGACCCAGTACTTC.

The J gene is TRBJ1-1, the V gene TRBV27; 7 nucleotides match TRBD1. Germline lookup yields CDR1 MNHEY and CDR2 SMNVEV (reference sequence). V lost 3 bases, J lost 4 bases, and 5 bases stayed unmatched. The CDR3 contains 14 residues. The CDR3 sequence: CASSFLGGGTEAFF. CDR3 coding DNA: TGTGCCAGCAGTTTTTTAGGGGGCGGCACTGAAGCTTTCTTT.

The chain has TRBV7-6 and TRBJ2-5; TRBD1 agrees at 9 bases. The J call may not be correct, given that the DNA end is closer to TRBJ2-7. This CDR3 has 16 amino acids. In germline, CDR1 is SGHVS, CDR2 FNYEAQ. CDR3 region: CASSAGLGTGLPEQYF. CDR3 bases: TGTGCCAGCAGCGCCGGACTAGGGACAGGGCTCCCCGAGCAGTACTTC.

This chain connects TRBV18 to TRBJ2-2; TRBD2 aligns across 7 bases. Germline V gene data show CDR1 as KGHSH and CDR2 as LQKENI. The CDR3 extends over 16 amino acids. The J segment lost 8 bases and the V segment lost 1 base, leaving 10 bases of the junction unmatched. DNA for the CDR3: TGTGCCAGCTCACCACAAAGCGGGACGGTTCAAGGGGAGCTGTTTTTT. Translating it yields CASSPQSGTVQGELFF.

The chain links TRBV6-5 to TRBJ2-1; D is ambiguous. Looked up from germline, CDR1 is MNHEY and CDR2 is SVGAGI. The CDR3 loop spans 13 amino acids. V gave up 5 bases and J gave up 5 bases, with 10 bases separating them. CDR3 amino acids: CASSPRGHNEQFF. The CDR3 coding sequence is TGTGCCAGCAGTCCGAGAGGTCACAATGAGCAGTTCTTC.

This chain uses TRBV19 with TRBJ1-5; possible D gene TRBD1, 6 bases. The CDR3 runs to 14 residues. The germline V gene encodes CDR1 LNHDA and CDR2 SQIVND (reference sequence). Trimming took 3 bases from V and 8 from J, leaving 14 bases between them. This CDR3 is CASSIWRGQEPQHF. The CDR3 DNA is TGTGCCAGTAGTATTTGGCGGGGGCAGGAGCCCCAGCATTTT.

As DNA, the CDR3 is TGTGCCAGCAGTCGACAGAAGATGAACACTGAAGCTTTCTTT. It codes for CASSRQKMNTEAFF. The rearrangement uses TRBV2 and TRBJ1-1, with a weak D call TRBD1 (5 bases). The CDR3 is 14 residues long. Looked up from germline, CDR1 is SNHLY and CDR2 is FYNNEI. V gave up 5 bases and J gave up 0 bases, with 10 bases separating them. Full variable domain (rest looked up from reference TRBV2 and TRBJ1-1): EPEVTQTPSHQVTQMGQEVILRCVPISNHLYFYWYRQILGQKVEFLVSFYNNEISEKSEIFDDQFSVERPDGSNFTLKIRSTKLEDSAMYFCASSRQKMNTEAFFGQGTRLTVV.

The chain employs TRBV7-3 and TRBJ2-6, with D possibly being TRBD2 (6 bases). Trimming took 5 bases from V and 1 from J, leaving 18 bases between them. The CDR3 spans 18 residues. The germline gives CDR1 SGHTA, CDR2 FQGTGA. CDR3 in amino acids: CASSTTGTLLSGANVLTF. The CDR3, as DNA: TGTGCCAGCAGCACAACCGGGACTCTTTTGTCTGGGGCCAACGTCCTGACTTTC.

V is TRBV27 and J is TRBJ1-1; 9 nucleotides line up with TRBD1. Germline V gives CDR1 MNHEY, CDR2 SMNVEV (reference sequence). The ends lost 2 bases at V and 2 bases at J; junction bases unmatched: 6. The CDR3 is made up of 16 amino acids. The CDR3 loop reads CASSLENRGPNTEAFF. The CDR3 DNA sequence: TGTGCCAGCAGTTTAGAAAACAGGGGGCCTAACACTGAAGCTTTCTTT.

The gene calls are TRBV5-1 and TRBJ1-5; D might be TRBD1 (6 bases). The germline gives CDR1 SGHRS, CDR2 YFSETQ. This CDR3 has 15 residues. The germline V and J ends were trimmed by 4 bases and 3 bases, with 14 bases remaining between them. CDR3 protein: CASSLETGDNQPQHF. The CDR3 DNA sequence: TGCGCCAGCAGCCTAGAGACAGGAGACAATCAGCCCCAGCATTTT.

This clone has a single count. J is TRBJ1-1 and V is TRBV30; the D gene is possibly TRBD1 (6 bases). The CDR3 covers 12 residues. Trimming took off 5 bases at V and 5 bases at J, with 12 bases between the two ends. Germline lookup yields CDR1 GTSNPN and CDR2 SVGIG (reference sequence). This CDR3 reads CAWGRGDTEAFF. CDR3 coding DNA: TGTGCCTGGGGGAGGGGGGATACTGAAGCTTTCTTT.

This clone was seen just once. This chain uses TRBV5-8 with TRBJ1-5; 8 positions match TRBD1. The CDR3 totals 16 residues. Germline V gives CDR1 SGHTS, CDR2 YDEGEE. Unmatched junction bases numbered 5, after V lost 0 bases and J lost 3 bases. The CDR3, as DNA: TGTGCCAGCAGCTTGGTACAGGGGGGGATCAATCAGCCCCAGCATTTT. It yields the protein CASSLVQGGINQPQHF.

The chain joins TRBV7-2 to TRBJ1-5; tentative D call: TRBD1 (5 bases). Germline V gene data show CDR1 as SGHTA and CDR2 as FQGNSA. This CDR3 has 14 amino acids. Deletions cut 8 bases from V and 0 bases from J, with 11 bases between. This chain's CDR3 is CASRGGVSNQPQHF. CDR3 DNA sequence: TGTGCCAGCCGGGGGGGGGTTAGCAATCAGCCCCAGCATTTT. Together with reference TRBV7-2 and TRBJ1-5, the CDR3 gives the full variable domain: GAGVSQSPSNKVTEKGKDVELRCDPISGHTALYWYRQSLGQGLEFLIYFQGNSAPDKSGLPSDRFSAERTGGSVSTLTIQRTQQEDSAVYLCASRGGVSNQPQHFGDGTRLSIL.

Notes on this clone: Other DNA sequences in this specimen translate into the identical CDR3. For the CDR3, the DNA is TGTGCCACCAGCAGAGACAGGGGCTACGAGCAGTACTTC. As protein: CATSRDRGYEQYF. The chain uses TRBV15 and TRBJ2-7; D possibly corresponds to TRBD1 (6 bases). V lost 0 bases, J lost 3 bases, and 6 bases lay in between. In germline, CDR1 is LNHNV, CDR2 YYDKDF (reference sequence). The CDR3 has 13 residues.

The chain has TRBV7-9 and TRBJ2-1; a possible D gene is TRBD2 (6 bases). Germline CDR1 SEHNR, CDR2 FQNEAQ (reference sequence). The CDR3 loop spans 14 amino acids. The V gene lost 5 bases and the J gene lost 16 bases, with 24 bases spanning the gap. DNA for the CDR3: TGTGCCAGCAGCCTCCGTTCCCAGGCGGTAGCGGCATTCTTC. As protein: CASSLRSQAVAAFF. The full variable domain, in which reference TRBV7-9 and TRBJ2-1 provide the parts outside the CDR3, is DTGVSQNPRHKITKRGQNVTFRCDPISEHNRLYWYRQTLGQGPEFLTYFQNEAQLEKSRLLSDRFSAERPKGSFSTLEIQRTEQGDSAMYLCASSLRSQAVAAFFGPGTRLTVL.